These T cell receptor beta chains were read from a single sample in a study of cytomegalovirus exposure and HLA in healthy donors. Clones were read by immunoSEQ multiplex PCR, and TCRdb kept only the in-frame ones, dropping some. The sample carries 150,000 to 180,000 clones, 65% to 90% recorded once. Material for sequencing was PBMCs. These receptors all stem from a woman in her forties or fifties in good health and CMV-seropositive. The CDR3 runs from the conserved cysteine through the conserved F or W. A D gene is named only where the DNA matches it firmly. The size entry is marked missing in some rows and otherwise reads once, few, many or a size class.

d_call	v_call	j_call	clone_size	cdr3_aa	cdr3_nt
-	TRBV25-1	TRBJ2-2	-	CASSEYITGELFF	TGTGCCAGCAGTGAATATATCACCGGGGAGCTGTTTTTT
-	TRBV10-3	TRBJ1-2	-	CAISEWDSSNYGYTF	TGTGCCATCAGTGAGTGGGACTCCTCGAACTATGGCTACACCTTC
-	TRBV28	TRBJ1-1	few	CASTRGMNTEAFF	TGTGCCAGCACCCGGGGGATGAACACTGAAGCTTTCTTT
-	TRBV6-1	TRBJ1-3	-	CASSEAGGTGNTIYF	TGTGCCAGCAGTGAAGCAGGGGGAACTGGAAACACCATATATTTT
-	TRBV28	TRBJ1-5	-	CASSIPGAGGNQPQHF	TGTGCCAGCAGTATTCCGGGTGCGGGGGGTAATCAGCCCCAGCATTTT
-	TRBV5-1	TRBJ1-3	few	CASSLGLSVSGNTIYF	TGCGCCAGCAGTTTAGGACTTTCAGTCTCTGGAAACACCATATATTTT
-	TRBV18	TRBJ2-3	few	CASSPRGRDTQYF	TGTGCCAGCTCACCCAGGGGAAGAGATACGCAGTATTTT
TRBD2	TRBV5-1	TRBJ2-7	-	CASSLGGGDGSYEQYF	TGCGCCAGCAGCTTGGGGGGAGGGGACGGATCCTACGAGCAGTACTTC
-	TRBV30	TRBJ1-2	-	CAWSVGGWYGYTF	TGTGCCTGGAGTGTAGGAGGATGGTATGGCTACACCTTC
TRBD2	TRBV2	TRBJ2-7	-	CASSSKRGNYEQYF	TGTGCCAGCAGTTCCAAGCGGGGGAATTACGAGCAGTACTTC
-	TRBV4-2	TRBJ2-2	-	CASSQALDRTSNTGELFF	TGTGCCAGCAGCCAAGCCCTAGACAGAACCTCGAACACCGGGGAGCTGTTTTTT
-	TRBV5-1	TRBJ1-2	-	CASSRSEFANYGYTF	TGCGCCAGCAGCCGAAGCGAGTTCGCTAACTATGGCTACACCTTC
-	TRBV2	TRBJ1-1	-	CASTPRTEAFF	TGTGCCAGCACCCCGAGGACTGAAGCTTTCTTT
TRBD1	TRBV19	TRBJ1-5	-	CASSIAWGQANNQPQHF	TGTGCCAGTAGTATCGCTTGGGGACAGGCAAACAATCAGCCCCAGCATTTT
TRBD1	TRBV19	TRBJ2-3	-	CASRDRGLGDTQYF	TGTGCCAGTCGAGACAGGGGGCTGGGAGATACGCAGTATTTT
TRBD2	TRBV30	TRBJ2-1	-	CAWSTTGTSGRNEQFF	TGTGCCTGGAGTACTACTGGGACTAGCGGGCGAAATGAGCAGTTCTTC
TRBD2	TRBV4-3	TRBJ2-3	-	CASSQGAGGSTDTQYF	TGCGCCAGCAGCCAAGGAGCGGGGGGCTCCACAGATACGCAGTATTTT
-	TRBV5-1	TRBJ1-1	-	CASSLASRMNTEAFF	TGCGCCAGCAGCTTGGCGTCTAGGATGAACACTGAAGCTTTCTTT
-	TRBV5-1	TRBJ2-2	-	CASSSRTLGGANTGELFF	TGCGCCAGCAGCTCTCGCACCCTAGGAGGGGCGAACACCGGGGAGCTGTTTTTT
-	TRBV21-1	TRBJ2-4	-	CASRTEPKNIQYF	TGTGCCAGCAGGACAGAACCCAAAAACATTCAGTACTTC
TRBD2	TRBV7-6	TRBJ2-1	-	CASSLVAGDSYNEQFF	TGTGCCAGCAGCTTAGTTGCGGGGGACTCTTACAATGAGCAGTTCTTC
-	TRBV5-4	TRBJ2-5	-	CASSPGGTVQYF	TGTGCCAGCAGCCCGGGGGGGACAGTCCAGTACTTC
TRBD1	TRBV6-5	TRBJ2-7	-	CASSYSAGGSYEQYF	TGTGCCAGCAGTTACTCGGCAGGGGGCTCCTACGAGCAGTACTTC
TRBD2	TRBV2	TRBJ2-1	few	CATRPGTSFFNEQFF	TGTGCCACCCGACCTGGGACTAGTTTCTTCAATGAGCAGTTCTTC
-	TRBV2	TRBJ1-5	-	CASNGREGSNQPQHF	TGTGCCAGCAACGGGAGGGAGGGAAGCAATCAGCCCCAGCATTTT
TRBD1	TRBV5-4	TRBJ1-2	once	CASSLKGDSSYGYTF	TGTGCCAGCAGCTTGAAAGGGGACAGCTCCTATGGCTACACCTTC
-	TRBV7-9	TRBJ1-5	-	CASSRTGNQPQHF	TGTGCCAGCAGCCGGACAGGCAATCAGCCCCAGCATTTT
-	TRBV7-9	TRBJ1-2	few	CASSLQGFYGYTF	TGTGCCAGCAGCTTACAGGGCTTCTATGGCTACACCTTC
TRBD1	TRBV5-6	TRBJ1-2	-	CASSLVGDRDLDGYTF	TGTGCCAGCAGCTTGGTTGGGGACAGGGACCTTGATGGCTACACCTTC
-	TRBV5-5	TRBJ1-5	-	CASSLGPYSNQPQHF	TGTGCCAGCAGCTTGGGGCCTTATAGCAATCAGCCCCAGCATTTT
-	TRBV9	TRBJ1-2	-	CASSVGPSGQIDGYTF	TGTGCCAGCAGCGTAGGACCTTCAGGACAGATTGATGGCTACACCTTC
-	TRBV6-1	TRBJ1-5	once	CASVLSLNQPQHF	TGTGCCAGCGTACTCTCCTTAAATCAGCCCCAGCATTTT
-	TRBV5-5	TRBJ2-7	-	CASSLDVTYEQYF	TGTGCCAGCAGCTTGGACGTAACCTACGAGCAGTACTTC
-	TRBV5-6	TRBJ1-4	-	CASSFAGAGEKLFF	TGTGCCAGCAGCTTCGCGGGTGCCGGTGAAAAACTGTTTTTT
TRBD2	TRBV11-2	TRBJ2-7	few	CASSSQWGSIAGKEVQYF	TGTGCCAGCAGCTCCCAATGGGGATCTATAGCGGGGAAAGAAGTGCAGTACTTC
-	TRBV29-1	TRBJ2-3	-	CAQVSTDTQYF	TGCGCACAGGTTAGCACAGATACGCAGTATTTT
TRBD2	TRBV9	TRBJ2-1	few	CASSVGAGAYNEQFF	TGTGCCAGCAGCGTAGGAGCGGGGGCGTACAATGAGCAGTTCTTC
-	TRBV6-6	TRBJ2-1	few	CASRQYNEQFF	TGTGCCAGCAGACAATACAATGAGCAGTTCTTC
TRBD1	TRBV27	TRBJ2-7	-	CATRPGGSYEQYF	TGTGCCACCCGGCCAGGGGGATCCTACGAGCAGTACTTC
-	TRBV7-9	TRBJ1-3	-	CASSLRTEGNTIYF	TGTGCCAGCAGCTTGAGGACAGAAGGAAACACCATATATTTT
-	TRBV6-1	TRBJ1-5	-	CASSYTGNQPQHF	TGTGCCAGCAGCTATACAGGGAATCAGCCCCAGCATTTT
-	TRBV30	TRBJ2-3	-	CAWRGGTDTQYF	TGTGCCTGGAGAGGGGGCACAGATACGCAGTATTTT
TRBD1	TRBV19	TRBJ2-7	once	CASSWPTGGSSYEQYF	TGTGCCAGTAGTTGGCCTACAGGGGGCAGCTCCTACGAGCAGTACTTC
TRBD1	TRBV25-1	TRBJ2-2	-	CASSLGRDREYNTGELFF	TGTGCCAGCAGTCTCGGCCGGGACAGGGAATACAACACCGGGGAGCTGTTTTTT
-	TRBV7-2	TRBJ1-5	-	CASRRGGGNQPQHF	TGTGCCAGCAGGCGAGGGGGTGGCAATCAGCCCCAGCATTTT
-	TRBV6-6	TRBJ2-1	-	CASSYQGGTYNEQFF	TGTGCCAGCAGTTACCAGGGTGGGACCTACAATGAGCAGTTCTTC
-	TRBV11-2	TRBJ2-1	-	CASSLYWRDEQFF	TGTGCCAGCAGCTTATACTGGCGGGATGAGCAGTTCTTC
TRBD2	TRBV30	TRBJ2-1	-	CAWTPSGGYNEQLF	TGTGCCTGGACCCCTAGCGGGGGTTACAATGAGCAGCTCTTC
-	TRBV11-2	TRBJ1-1	-	CASSPGGVEAFF	TGTGCCAGCAGCCCCGGGGGGGTTGAAGCTTTCTTT
TRBD1	TRBV7-2	TRBJ2-7	-	CASSQTGTVSYEQYF	TGTGCCAGCAGTCAAACCGGGACAGTGTCCTACGAGCAGTACTTC
-	TRBV7-2	TRBJ2-7	once	CASSFIAGARGEQYF	TGTGCCAGCAGCTTCATTGCGGGGGCCCGAGGAGAGCAGTACTTC
-	TRBV7-9	TRBJ1-6	-	CASSLEGGRAHSPLHF	TGTGCCAGCAGCTTAGAAGGCGGCAGGGCGCATTCACCCCTCCACTTT